This T cell receptor (beta chain) was documented in a study of memory CD4+ T cells and cytomegalovirus serostatus. As for the study in general: Donors were healthy Belgian adults, 10 or so CMV seropositive and approximately 23 seronegative.

Only in-frame clones appear in the TCRdb table, and some are missing; sequencing was by immunoSEQ multiplex PCR. The sample lists around 54,000 clones; 75% to 85% were seen once. General study results and limits: Suggested: most of the CMV-linked TCR signature lies in CD4+ memory cells. CD4+ memory repertoires contained about two fifths of the roughly 150 reported CMV TCRbeta sequences.

Notes on this clone: No antigen is known for it.

Germline assignment: CDR1 SEHNR and CDR2 FQNEAQ (reference sequence). There are 13 residues in the CDR3. V was pared by 3 bases and J by 3 bases, with 9 bases between. The sort gate was single viable CD3+CD4+CD8-CD45RO+ cells for memory CD4+ T cells. CD4+ T cells were isolated by positive magnetic selection. The sample comprised memory CD4+ T cells from blood. This TCR was sampled from an adult in good health and CMV-seronegative. The rearrangement uses TRBV7-9 and TRBJ2-7; perhaps TRBD2 as D (7 bases). The CDR3 region is CASSLGGLYEQYF. The CDR3 DNA sequence: TGTGCCAGCAGCTTGGGGGGGCTCTACGAGCAGTACTTC.